This T cell receptor beta chain was recovered during a study of T cells in Graves' hyperthyroidism and ophthalmopathy. The study, taken as a whole, reports: Separating ophthalmopathy from stable hyperthyroidism was achieved by a 13 V-J model. Most thyroid clonotypes with frequency above 0.001 were detected in blood.

This clonotype was counted many times. The antigen is undetermined. Researchers took RNA transcripts and amplified the TCR beta CDR3 regions from them. The primer set for the first-round RT-PCR of the TCR CDR3 was HTBI. Using its own MiXCR run on the multiplex PCR reads, TCRdb lists one record per CDR3 protein. The table lists a few hundred thousand distinct CDR3 sequences, 35% to 55% of them singletons. The CDR3 is 14 residues long. The J segment lost 7 bases and the V segment lost 5 bases, leaving 10 bases of the junction unmatched. Germline V gene data show CDR1 as SNHLY and CDR2 as FYNNEI. The clonotype comes from a woman between 18 and 29 years old with Graves' hyperthyroidism. The V call is TRBV2, the J call TRBJ1-2, with 7 bases lining up with TRBD1. Sequencing was done on a sample of peripheral blood or thyroid tissue (not recorded which). CDR3 bases: TGTGCCAGCAGTAAAGAGACAGGGCCAAGTGGCTACACCTTC. Translating it yields CASSKETGPSGYTF.